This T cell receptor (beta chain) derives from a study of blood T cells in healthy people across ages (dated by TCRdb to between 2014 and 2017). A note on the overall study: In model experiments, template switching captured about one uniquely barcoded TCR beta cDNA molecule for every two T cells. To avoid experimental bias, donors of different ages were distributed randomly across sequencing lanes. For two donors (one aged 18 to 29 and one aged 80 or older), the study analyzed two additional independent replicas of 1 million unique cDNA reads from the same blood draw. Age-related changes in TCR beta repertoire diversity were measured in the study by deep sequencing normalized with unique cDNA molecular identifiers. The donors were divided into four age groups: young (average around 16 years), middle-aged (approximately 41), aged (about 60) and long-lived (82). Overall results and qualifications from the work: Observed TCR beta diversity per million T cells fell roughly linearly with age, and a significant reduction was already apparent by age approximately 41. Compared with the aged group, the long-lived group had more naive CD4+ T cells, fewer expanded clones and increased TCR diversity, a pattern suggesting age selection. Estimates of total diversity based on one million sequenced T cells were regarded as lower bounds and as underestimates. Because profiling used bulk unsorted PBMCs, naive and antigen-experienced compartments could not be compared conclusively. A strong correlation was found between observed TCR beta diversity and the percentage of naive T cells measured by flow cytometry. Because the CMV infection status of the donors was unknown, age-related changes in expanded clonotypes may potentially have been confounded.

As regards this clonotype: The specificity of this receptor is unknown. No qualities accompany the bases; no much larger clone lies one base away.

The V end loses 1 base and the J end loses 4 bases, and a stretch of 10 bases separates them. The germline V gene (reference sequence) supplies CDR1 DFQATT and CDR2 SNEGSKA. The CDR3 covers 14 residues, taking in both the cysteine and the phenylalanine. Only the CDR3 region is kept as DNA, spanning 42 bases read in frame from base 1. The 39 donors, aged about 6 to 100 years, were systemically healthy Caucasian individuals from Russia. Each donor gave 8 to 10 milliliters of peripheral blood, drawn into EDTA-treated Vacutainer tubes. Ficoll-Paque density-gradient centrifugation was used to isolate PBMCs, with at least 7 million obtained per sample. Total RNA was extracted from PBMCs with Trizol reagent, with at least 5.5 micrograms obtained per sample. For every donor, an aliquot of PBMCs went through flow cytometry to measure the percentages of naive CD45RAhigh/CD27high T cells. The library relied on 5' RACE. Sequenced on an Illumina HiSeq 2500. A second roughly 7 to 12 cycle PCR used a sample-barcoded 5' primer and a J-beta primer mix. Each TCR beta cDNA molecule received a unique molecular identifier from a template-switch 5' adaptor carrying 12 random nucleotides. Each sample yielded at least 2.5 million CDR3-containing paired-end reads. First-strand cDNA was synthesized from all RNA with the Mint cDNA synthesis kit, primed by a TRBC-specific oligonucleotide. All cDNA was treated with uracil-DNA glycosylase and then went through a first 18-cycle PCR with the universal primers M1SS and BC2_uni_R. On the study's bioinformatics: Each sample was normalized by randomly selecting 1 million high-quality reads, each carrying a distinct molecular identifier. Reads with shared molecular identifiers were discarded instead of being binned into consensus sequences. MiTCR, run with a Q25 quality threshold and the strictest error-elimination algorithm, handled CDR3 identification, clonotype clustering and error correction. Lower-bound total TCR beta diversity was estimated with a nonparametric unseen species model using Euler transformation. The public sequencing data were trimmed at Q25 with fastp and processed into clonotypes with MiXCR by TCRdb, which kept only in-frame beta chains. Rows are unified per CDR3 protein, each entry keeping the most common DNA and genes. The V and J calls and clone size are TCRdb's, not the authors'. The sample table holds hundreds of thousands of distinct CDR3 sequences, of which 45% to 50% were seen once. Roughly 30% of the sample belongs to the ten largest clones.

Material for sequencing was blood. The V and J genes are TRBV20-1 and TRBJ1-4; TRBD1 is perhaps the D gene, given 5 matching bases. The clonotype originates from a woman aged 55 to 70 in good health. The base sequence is TGCAGTGCTAGAGGCGGGGCCGATAATGAAAAACTGTTTTTT. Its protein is CSARGGADNEKLFF.